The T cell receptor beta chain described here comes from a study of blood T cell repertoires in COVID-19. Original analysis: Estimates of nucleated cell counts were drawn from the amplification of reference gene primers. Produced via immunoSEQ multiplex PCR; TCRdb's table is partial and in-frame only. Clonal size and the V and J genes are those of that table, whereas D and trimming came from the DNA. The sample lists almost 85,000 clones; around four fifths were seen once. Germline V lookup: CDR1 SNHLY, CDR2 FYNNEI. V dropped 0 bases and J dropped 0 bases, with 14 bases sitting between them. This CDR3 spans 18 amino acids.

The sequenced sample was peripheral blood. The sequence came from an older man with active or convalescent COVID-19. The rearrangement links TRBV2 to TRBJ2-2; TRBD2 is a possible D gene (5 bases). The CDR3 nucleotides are TGTGCCAGCAGTGAAGCCAGGCGGTCGGGGACGAACACCGGGGAGCTGTTTTTT. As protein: CASSEARRSGTNTGELFF.